This T cell receptor (beta chain) was found in a study of blood T cell repertoires in COVID-19. Turning to the study itself: Nucleic acid was either cDNA or gDNA, and it came from T cells, B-cell-depleted T cells, or PBMCs.

Per the original methods: Using reference gene primer amplification, nucleated cell counts were estimated. Data came from immunoSEQ multiplex PCR; TCRdb stores just in-frame clones and leaves some out. The V and J calls and clone size come from that table; D and trimming were worked out from the DNA. The sample carries fewer than 350,000 clones, under 90% recorded once. Of note for this clone: One end of the junction is discordant with germline, which a read error may explain.

This clonotype was obtained from a woman aged 55-70 years with active or convalescent COVID-19. Input material: peripheral blood.

The CDR3 nucleotides are TGTGCTAGCAGCTTGGGATGGGGAGCGGGCGGCACAGATACGCAGTATTTT. Translating gives CASSLGWGAGGTDTQYF. The V call is TRBV7-7, the J call TRBJ2-3; D may be TRBD2 (6 bases). CDR1 and CDR2 (germline): SSHAT, FNYEAQ (reference sequence). The CDR3 contains 17 residues.